These T cell receptor beta chains were read from a single sample in a study of human T cells and chemical hapten exposure. From the RACE reads, TCRdb called clonotypes with MiXCR, one entry per CDR3 protein. The sample consists of about 65,000 distinct CDR3 sequences, 6% to 7% of them appearing once. Sequenced input: whole blood. These receptors were taken from a female donor in good health. Some clones in this sample may be carry-over from other donors' samples. The conserved cysteine and the conserved F or W are not part of the CDR3 here. D genes are given only for firm matches.

v_call	d_call	j_call	cdr3_aa
TRBV28	TRBD1	TRBJ1-6	ASSGRQGANSPLH
TRBV12-3/TRBV12-4	-	TRBJ2-5	ASLNGGAGLQETQY
TRBV5-1	-	TRBJ2-5	ASSAKETQY
TRBV24-1	TRBD2	TRBJ2-3	ATSDYKTSGRALDTQY
TRBV25-1	-	TRBJ2-7	ASSSTLEQY
TRBV28	-	TRBJ2-5	ASSLSRDTETQY
TRBV5-1	-	TRBJ2-7	ASGGGGGAYEQY
TRBV9	-	TRBJ2-5	ASSANGETQY
TRBV10-3	-	TRBJ2-2	AISEPGSFTGELF
TRBV28	-	TRBJ2-1	ASSTGTEQF
TRBV29-1	-	TRBJ2-3	SVSSGDRGTQY
TRBV7-9	-	TRBJ1-6	ASSLNGPAGWNSPLH
TRBV18	-	TRBJ1-6	ASSPSGDRSPLH
TRBV20-1	-	TRBJ1-1	SAEKVGWGIGSY
TRBV20-1	-	TRBJ2-5	SARRTVQETQY
TRBV20-1	-	TRBJ2-7	SARVNLGPTYEQY
TRBV29-1	TRBD2	TRBJ2-3	SGRGTGGPTDTQY